This T cell receptor (beta chain) stems from a study of blood T cell repertoires in COVID-19. Study as a whole: The study drew acute and convalescent COVID-19 samples from the United States, Italy and Spain. Sources were T cells, B-cell-depleted T cells, or PBMCs; the material itself was cDNA or gDNA.

Original handling: The assay estimated nucleated cells by amplifying reference gene primers. Assay: immunoSEQ multiplex PCR; the TCRdb copy retains only in-frame clones and omits some. V and J calls and clone size are given by that table; D and trimming were obtained from the DNA. Of tens of thousands of clones in the sample, about 85% were seen once. Looked up from germline, CDR1 is MNHEY and CDR2 is SVGAGI. This CDR3 comprises 14 residues. V lost 6 bases to trimming and J lost 6 bases; unmatched junction nucleotides: 5. The sequenced sample consisted of peripheral blood. V is TRBV6-5 and J is TRBJ1-5; 10 bases are a match to TRBD1. The origin of this receptor is a woman of 80 years or more with COVID-19, enrolled during active disease. CDR3 region: CASSPTGGFQPQHF. Written as DNA, the CDR3 is TGTGCCAGCAGCCCGACAGGGGGCTTTCAGCCCCAGCATTTT.